A single sample is the source of the 8 T cell receptor beta chains below, sequenced in a study of vaccination and CD4 T cells after COVID-19. Cultured CD4+ T-cell DNA underwent Oncomine TCR Beta short-read sequencing. TCRdb re-analysed the PCR reads in MiXCR, keeping a single row per CDR3 protein. The sample lists thousands of distinct CDR3 sequences, 60% to 70% occurring once. Documented treatment: approximately 9-day PBMC culture with coronavirus spike peptide pools or control peptides (ViraFEST assay). Their target antigens are unknown. The sample taken for sequencing was CD4+ T cells from blood, cultured in vitro. These receptors all stem from a human donor who had recovered from COVID-19.

The chain joins TRBV19 to TRBJ2-3, with 9 bases aligning to TRBD1. Germline V lookup: CDR1 LNHDA, CDR2 SQIVND (reference sequence). Trimming cost V 10 bases and J 5 bases; bases outside gene matches: 13. CDR3 length: 15 amino acids. The CDR3 DNA reads TGTGCCACGTGGACCACAGGGGGCTCAGGAGATACGCAGTATTTT. Encoded protein: CATWTTGGSGDTQYF.

The chain joins TRBV7-2 to TRBJ1-5, with D possibly TRBD1 on 6 matching bases. Between the trimmed V and J ends, which lost 5 bases and 4 bases, there was a span of 15 bases. The CDR3 consists of 15 residues. From germline, CDR1 is SGHTA and CDR2 FQGNSA. The CDR3 here is CASSTQTGWNQPQHF. The DNA for the CDR3 is TGTGCCAGCAGCACGCAGACAGGATGGAATCAGCCCCAGCATTTT.

The chain is built from TRBV20-1 and TRBJ1-2; tentative D call: TRBD1 (6 bases). Germline V gene lookup returns CDR1 DFQATT and CDR2 SNEGSKA (reference sequence). The CDR3 has 13 residues. With 3 bases removed from V and 5 bases from J, the gap between germline ends came to 13 bases. The CDR3 sequence: CSASVNRDYGYTF. In DNA form, the CDR3 reads TGCAGTGCTAGCGTGAACAGGGATTATGGCTACACCTTC.

The CDR3 loop reads CSAGKFGLGYGYTF. The DNA for the CDR3 is TGCAGTGCGGGGAAGTTCGGATTAGGCTATGGCTACACCTTC. The chain carries TRBV20-1 and TRBJ1-2; D is uncertain. CDR3 size: 14 residues. The V and J ends lost 6 bases and 4 bases respectively, with 18 bases between them. The germline gives CDR1 DFQATT, CDR2 SNEGSKA (reference sequence).

The V gene is TRBV7-9, the J gene TRBJ1-2; D gene unclear. CDR3 length equals 15 residues. CDR1 SEHNR and CDR2 FQNEAQ come from the germline V gene (reference sequence). V dropped 5 bases and J dropped 2 bases, with 15 bases sitting between them. The CDR3 is CASSRWGGENYGYTF. The CDR3 DNA is TGTGCCAGCAGCCGATGGGGTGGGGAAAACTATGGCTACACCTTC.

Written as DNA, the CDR3 is TGCAGTGCTCCGGACAGGGAGGGAAATGGCTACACCTTC. Its translation: CSAPDREGNGYTF. The J gene is TRBJ1-2, the V gene TRBV20-1; 8 nucleotides line up with TRBD1. Germline-derived CDR1 and CDR2 are DFQATT and SNEGSKA (reference sequence). The CDR3 consists of 13 residues. J lost 6 bases, V lost 5 bases, and 8 bases had no gene match.

The chain is built from TRBV6-1 and TRBJ1-3; D unclear. CDR1 and CDR2 (germline): MNHNS, SASEGT. V was shortened by 4 bases and J by 3 bases, with 4 bases between the two germline ends. CDR3 length: 12 residues. CDR3 in DNA: TGTGCCAGCAGTGGGATTGGAAACACCATATATTTT. It yields the protein CASSGIGNTIYF.

This sequence joins TRBV6-1 and TRBJ2-7, with TRBD1 matching 11 bases. This CDR3 is 16 amino acids long. Germline loops: CDR1 MNHNS, CDR2 SASEGT. V trimming: 4 bases; J trimming: 3 bases; junction bases outside the gene matches: 8. CDR3 in DNA: TGTGCCAGCAGTGCCGGGACAGGGGGTTCAATCTACGAGCAGTACTTC. Amino acids: CASSAGTGGSIYEQYF.